This entry features one T cell receptor (beta chain) sequence. The protocol was immunoSEQ multiplex PCR, while the TCRdb copy is restricted to in-frame clones and leaves out a portion. The sample lists about 61,000 clones; 90% were seen once. This sample is part of a study of T cell changes during pregnancy in multiple sclerosis. V shed 5 bases and J shed 6 bases, with 17 bases lying between them. The CDR3 consists of 14 residues. Germline lookup yields CDR1 MNHEY and CDR2 SMNVEV (reference sequence). This chain links TRBV27 with TRBJ2-7, with D perhaps TRBD1 (5 bases). Sequenced here: peripheral blood, sampled in the first trimester of pregnancy. This sequence originates from a female donor in good health, enrolled as a control in a pregnancy study. CDR3 bases: TGTGCCAGCAGTCCGCTCCAGGGTTACGGCGAGCAGTACTTC. Residues: CASSPLQGYGEQYF.